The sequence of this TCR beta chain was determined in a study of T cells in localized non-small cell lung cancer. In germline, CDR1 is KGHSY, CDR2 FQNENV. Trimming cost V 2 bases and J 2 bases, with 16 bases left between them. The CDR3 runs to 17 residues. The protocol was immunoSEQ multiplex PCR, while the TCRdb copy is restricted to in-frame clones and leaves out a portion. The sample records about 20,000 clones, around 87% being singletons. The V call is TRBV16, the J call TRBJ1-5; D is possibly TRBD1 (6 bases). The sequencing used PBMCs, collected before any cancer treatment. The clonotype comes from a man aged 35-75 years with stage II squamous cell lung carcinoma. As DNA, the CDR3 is TGTGCCAGCAGCCAACTACAGGGATGGTCGGGCAATCAGCCCCAGCATTTT. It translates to CASSQLQGWSGNQPQHF.